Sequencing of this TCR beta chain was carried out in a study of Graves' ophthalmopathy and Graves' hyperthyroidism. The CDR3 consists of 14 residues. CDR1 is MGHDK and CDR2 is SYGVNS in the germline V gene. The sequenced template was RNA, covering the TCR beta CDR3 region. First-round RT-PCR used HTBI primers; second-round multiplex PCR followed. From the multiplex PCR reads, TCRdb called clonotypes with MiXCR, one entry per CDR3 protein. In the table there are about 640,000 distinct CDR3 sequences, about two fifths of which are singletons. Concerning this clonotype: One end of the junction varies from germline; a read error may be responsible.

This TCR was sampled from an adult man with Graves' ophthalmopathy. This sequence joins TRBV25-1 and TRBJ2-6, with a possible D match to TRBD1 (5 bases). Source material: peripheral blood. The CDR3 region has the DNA TGTGCCTGGCGACGTAGGTCTGGGGCCAACGTCCCGACTTTC. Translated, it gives CAWRRRSGANVPTF. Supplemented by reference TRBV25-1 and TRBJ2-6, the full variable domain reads EADIYQTPRYLVIGTGKKITLECSQTMGHDKMYWYQQDPGMELHLIHYSYGVNSTEKGDLSSESTVSRIRTEHFPLTLESARPSHTSQYLCAWRRRSGANVPTFGAGSRLTVL.